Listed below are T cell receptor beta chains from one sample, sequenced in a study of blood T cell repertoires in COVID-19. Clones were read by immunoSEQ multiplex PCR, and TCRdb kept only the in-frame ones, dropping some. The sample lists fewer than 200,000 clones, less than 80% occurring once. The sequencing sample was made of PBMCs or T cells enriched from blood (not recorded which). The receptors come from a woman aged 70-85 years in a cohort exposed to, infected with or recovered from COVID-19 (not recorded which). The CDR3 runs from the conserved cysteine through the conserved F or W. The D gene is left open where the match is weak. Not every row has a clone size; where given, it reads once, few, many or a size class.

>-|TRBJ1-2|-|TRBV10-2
CASSEASDYGYTF
TGCGCCAGCAGTGAGGCCAGTGACTATGGCTACACCTTC
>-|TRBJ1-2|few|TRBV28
CASRAGSRGYTF
TGTGCCAGCAGGGCGGGCTCGAGAGGCTACACCTTC
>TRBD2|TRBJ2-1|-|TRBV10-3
CAISESTSGRALYEQFF
TGTGCCATCAGTGAGTCGACTAGCGGGAGGGCCCTCTATGAGCAGTTCTTC
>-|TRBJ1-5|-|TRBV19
CASNPALARINQPQHF
TGTGCCAGTAACCCTGCCCTGGCGCGGATCAATCAGCCCCAGCATTTT
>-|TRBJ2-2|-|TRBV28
CASSIQNTGELFF
TGTGCCAGCAGTATACAGAACACCGGGGAGCTGTTTTTT
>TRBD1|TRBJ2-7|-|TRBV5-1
CASSLGGTGSYEQYF
TGCGCCAGCAGCTTGGGGGGGACAGGCTCCTACGAGCAGTACTTC
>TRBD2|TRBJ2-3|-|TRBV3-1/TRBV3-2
CASSQTRGLAGAGDTQYF
TGTGCCAGCAGCCAAACGAGGGGACTAGCGGGGGCCGGAGATACGCAGTATTTT
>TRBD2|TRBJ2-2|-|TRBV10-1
CASSDSGRADTGELFF
TGCGCCAGCAGTGATAGCGGGAGGGCGGACACCGGGGAGCTGTTTTTT
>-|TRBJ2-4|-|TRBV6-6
CAIKGDLAKNIQYF
TGTGCCATAAAGGGGGATCTAGCCAAAAACATTCAGTACTTC
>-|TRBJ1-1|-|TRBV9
CASSVPGTEAFF
TGTGCCAGCAGCGTGCCAGGGACTGAAGCTTTCTTT
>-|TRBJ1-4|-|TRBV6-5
CASSQGNNEKLFF
TGTGCCAGCAGCCAGGGGAACAATGAAAAACTGTTTTTT
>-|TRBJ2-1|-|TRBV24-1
CATEGSTASSYNEQFF
TGTGCCACCGAGGGTAGTACTGCAAGCTCCTACAATGAGCAGTTCTTC
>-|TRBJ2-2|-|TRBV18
CASSPKSSGELFF
TGTGCCAGCTCACCAAAGAGCTCCGGGGAGCTGTTTTTT
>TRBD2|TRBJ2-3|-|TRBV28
CASSPLSGRPSTDTQYF
TGTGCCAGCAGCCCCCTTAGCGGGAGGCCTAGCACAGATACGCAGTATTTT
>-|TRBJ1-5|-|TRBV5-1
CASSLVAGSNQPQHF
TGCGCCAGCAGCTTGGTTGCAGGGAGCAATCAGCCCCAGCATTTT
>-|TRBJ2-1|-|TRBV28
CASSLESSYNEQFF
TGTGCCAGCAGTTTGGAGAGCTCCTACAATGAGCAGTTCTTC
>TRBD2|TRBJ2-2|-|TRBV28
CASSAGGADTGELFF
TGTGCCAGCAGTGCGGGGGGGGCCGACACCGGGGAGCTGTTTTTT
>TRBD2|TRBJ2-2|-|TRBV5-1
CASSLATSGTNTGELFF
TGCGCCAGCAGCTTGGCCACTAGCGGAACGAACACCGGGGAGCTGTTTTTT
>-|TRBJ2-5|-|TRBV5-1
CASSPGNPETQYF
TGCGCCAGCAGCCCCGGGAATCCGGAGACCCAGTACTTC
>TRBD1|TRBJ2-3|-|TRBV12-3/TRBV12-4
CASSPGTGGTQYF
TGTGCCAGCAGTCCCGGGACAGGGGGTACGCAGTATTTT
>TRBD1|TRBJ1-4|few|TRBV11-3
CASSAWTGNNEKLFF
TGTGCCAGCAGCGCATGGACAGGCAATAATGAAAAACTGTTTTTT
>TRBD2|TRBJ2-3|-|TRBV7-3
CASSLMGGLAGITDTQYF
TGTGCCAGCAGCTTAATGGGAGGACTAGCGGGGATCACAGATACGCAGTATTTT
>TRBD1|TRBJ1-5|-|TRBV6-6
CASTTGQGSNQPQHF
TGTGCCAGCACCACGGGACAGGGGAGCAATCAGCCCCAGCATTTT
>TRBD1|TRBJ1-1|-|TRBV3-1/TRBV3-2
CASSQLDRSTEAFF
TGTGCCAGCAGCCAACTGGACAGGAGCACTGAAGCTTTCTTT
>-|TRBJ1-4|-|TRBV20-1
CSASSAGGLEKLFF
TGCAGTGCTAGTTCTGCGGGGGGGTTAGAAAAACTGTTTTTT
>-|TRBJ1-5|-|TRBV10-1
CASGPKNQPQHF
TGCGCCAGCGGCCCGAAGAATCAGCCCCAGCATTTT
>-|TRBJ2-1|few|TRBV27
CASSSLMTFDIYNEQFF
TGTGCCAGCAGTTCATTGATGACTTTCGATATCTACAATGAGCAGTTCTTC
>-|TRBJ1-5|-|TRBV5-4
CASSLSVDQPQHF
TGTGCCAGCAGCTTGTCGGTTGATCAGCCCCAGCATTTT
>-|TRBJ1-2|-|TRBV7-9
CASSQEGGYGYTF
TGTGCCAGCAGCCAGGAAGGAGGGTATGGCTACACCTTC
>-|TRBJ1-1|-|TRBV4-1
CASSPREDDNTEAFF
TGCGCCAGCAGCCCTAGAGAAGACGACAACACTGAAGCTTTCTTT
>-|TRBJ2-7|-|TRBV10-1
CASSPLLRVGAPYEQYF
TGCGCCAGCAGCCCCCTACTGCGGGTGGGGGCCCCCTACGAGCAGTACTTC
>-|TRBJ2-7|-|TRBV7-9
CASSLRASYEQYF
TGTGCCAGCAGCTTGCGGGCCTCCTACGAGCAGTACTTC
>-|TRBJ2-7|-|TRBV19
CASSMRTTTYEQYF
TGTGCCAGTAGTATGAGGACTACCACCTACGAGCAGTACTTC
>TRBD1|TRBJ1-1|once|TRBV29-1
CSGLGQGASTEAFF
TGCAGCGGTCTTGGCCAGGGGGCGAGCACTGAAGCTTTCTTT
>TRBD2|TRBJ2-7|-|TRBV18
CASSSNIAGETDEQYF
TGTGCCAGCTCTTCCAACATAGCGGGAGAAACGGACGAGCAGTACTTC
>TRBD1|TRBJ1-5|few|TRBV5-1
CASSLGQGPNQPQHF
TGCGCCAGCAGCTTGGGACAGGGGCCGAATCAGCCCCAGCATTTT
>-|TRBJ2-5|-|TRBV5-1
CASSPARQETQYF
TGCGCCAGCAGCCCCGCCAGGCAAGAGACCCAGTACTTC
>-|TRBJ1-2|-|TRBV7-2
CASSLADRNYGYTF
TGTGCCAGCAGCCTAGCCGACAGAAACTATGGCTACACCTTC
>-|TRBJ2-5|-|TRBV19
CASSMAGGGWKTQYF
TGTGCCAGTAGTATGGCTGGAGGCGGCTGGAAGACCCAGTACTTC
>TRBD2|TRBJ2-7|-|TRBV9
CASSVASGRGYEQYF
TGTGCCAGCAGCGTAGCTAGCGGGAGAGGATACGAGCAGTACTTC
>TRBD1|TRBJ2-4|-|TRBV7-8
CASSRQGPNIQYF
TGTGCCAGCAGCCGACAGGGGCCCAACATTCAGTACTTC
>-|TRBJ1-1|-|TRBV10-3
CAIRWGQGRDTEAFF
TGTGCCATCAGGTGGGGGCAGGGGAGGGACACTGAAGCTTTCTTT
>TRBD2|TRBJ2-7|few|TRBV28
CASSLVAGREQYF
TGTGCCAGCAGTTTGGTAGCGGGACGCGAGCAGTACTTC